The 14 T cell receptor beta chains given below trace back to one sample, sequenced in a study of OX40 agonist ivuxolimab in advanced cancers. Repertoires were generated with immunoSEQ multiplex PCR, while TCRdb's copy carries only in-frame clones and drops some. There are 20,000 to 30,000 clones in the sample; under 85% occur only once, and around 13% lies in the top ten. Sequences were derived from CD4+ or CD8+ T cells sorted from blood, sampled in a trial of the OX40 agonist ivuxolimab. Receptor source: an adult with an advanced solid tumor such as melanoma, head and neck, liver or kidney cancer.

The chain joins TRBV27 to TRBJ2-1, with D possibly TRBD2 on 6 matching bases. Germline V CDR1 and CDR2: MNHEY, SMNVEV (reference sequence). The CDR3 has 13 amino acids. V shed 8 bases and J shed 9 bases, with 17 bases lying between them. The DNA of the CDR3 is TGTGCCAGCGGACTAACAGGAATGGGTGAGCAGTTCTTC. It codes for CASGLTGMGEQFF.

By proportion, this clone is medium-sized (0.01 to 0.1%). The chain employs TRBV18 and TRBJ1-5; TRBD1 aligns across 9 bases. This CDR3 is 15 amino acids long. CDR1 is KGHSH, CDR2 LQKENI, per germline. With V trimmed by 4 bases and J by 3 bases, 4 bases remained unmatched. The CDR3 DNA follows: TGTGCCAGCTCACAGGGGACAGGGACCAATCAGCCCCAGCATTTT. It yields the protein CASSQGTGTNQPQHF.

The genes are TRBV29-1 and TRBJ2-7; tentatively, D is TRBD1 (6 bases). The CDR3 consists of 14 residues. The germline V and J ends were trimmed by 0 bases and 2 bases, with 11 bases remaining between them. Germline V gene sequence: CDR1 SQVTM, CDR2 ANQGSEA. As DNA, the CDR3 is TGCAGCGTTGAAGATCGTAACAGGGCCTACGAGCAGTACTTC. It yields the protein CSVEDRNRAYEQYF.

The CDR3 protein is CASSQEGRSPLHF. The CDR3 DNA reads as TGTGCCAGCAGCCAAGAAGGTCGTTCACCCCTCCACTTT. The gene calls are TRBV14 and TRBJ1-6; no firm D call. The V end lost 0 bases, the J end lost 9 bases, and 6 bases lay between the germline ends. The CDR3 covers 13 residues. Germline V CDR1 and CDR2: SGHDN, FVKESK.

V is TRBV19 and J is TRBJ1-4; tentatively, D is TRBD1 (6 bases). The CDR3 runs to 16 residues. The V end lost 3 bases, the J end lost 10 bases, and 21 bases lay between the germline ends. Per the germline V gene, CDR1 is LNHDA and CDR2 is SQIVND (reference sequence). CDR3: CASSMTDSAGGVKLFF. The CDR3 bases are TGTGCCAGTAGTATGACGGACAGTGCTGGGGGGGTAAAACTGTTTTTT.

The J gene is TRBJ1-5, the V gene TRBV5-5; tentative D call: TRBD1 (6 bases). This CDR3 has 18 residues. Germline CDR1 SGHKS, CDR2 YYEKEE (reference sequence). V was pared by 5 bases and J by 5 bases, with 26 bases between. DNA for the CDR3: TGTGCCAGCAGTTTCTACAGGACAGCAGGTAAGCGGGATCAGCCCCAGCATTTT. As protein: CASSFYRTAGKRDQPQHF.

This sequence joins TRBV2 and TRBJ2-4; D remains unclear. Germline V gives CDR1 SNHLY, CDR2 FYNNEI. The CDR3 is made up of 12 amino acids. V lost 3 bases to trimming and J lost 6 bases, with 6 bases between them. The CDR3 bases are TGTGCCAGCAGTGAGACGGGAAACATTCAGTACTTC. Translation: CASSETGNIQYF.

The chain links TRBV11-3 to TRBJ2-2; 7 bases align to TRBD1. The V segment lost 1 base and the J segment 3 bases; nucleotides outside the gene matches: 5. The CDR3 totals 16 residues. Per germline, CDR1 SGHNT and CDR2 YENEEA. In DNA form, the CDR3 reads TGTGCCAGCAGCTTAGGACCGACAGGGTACACCGGGGAGCTGTTTTTT. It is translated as CASSLGPTGYTGELFF. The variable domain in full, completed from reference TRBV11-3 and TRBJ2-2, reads EAGVVQSPRYKIIEKKQPVAFWCNPISGHNTLYWYLQNLGQGPELLIRYENEEAVDDSQLPKDRFSAERLKGVDSTLKIQPAELGDSAVYLCASSLGPTGYTGELFFGEGSRLTVL.

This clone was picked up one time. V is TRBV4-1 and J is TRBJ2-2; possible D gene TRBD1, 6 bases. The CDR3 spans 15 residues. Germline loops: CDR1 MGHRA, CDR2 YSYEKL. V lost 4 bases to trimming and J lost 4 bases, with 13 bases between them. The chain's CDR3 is CASSPSDRFTGELFF. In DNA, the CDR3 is TGCGCCAGCAGCCCAAGCGACAGGTTCACCGGGGAGCTGTTTTTT.

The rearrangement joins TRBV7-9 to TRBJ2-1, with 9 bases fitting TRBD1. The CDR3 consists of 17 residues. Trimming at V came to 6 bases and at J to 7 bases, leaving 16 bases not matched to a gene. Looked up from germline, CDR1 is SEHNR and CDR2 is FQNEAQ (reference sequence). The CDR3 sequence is CASSTGIGTGGWNEQFF. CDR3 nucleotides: TGTGCCAGCAGTACCGGGATAGGAACAGGGGGCTGGAATGAGCAGTTCTTC.

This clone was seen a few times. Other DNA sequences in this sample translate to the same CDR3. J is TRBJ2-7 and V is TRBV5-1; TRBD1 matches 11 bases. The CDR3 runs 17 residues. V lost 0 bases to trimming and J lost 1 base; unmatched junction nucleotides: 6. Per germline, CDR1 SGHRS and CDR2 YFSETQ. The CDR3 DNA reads TGCGCCAGCAGCTTGGCGGTCGGGACAGGGGGTTCCTACGAGCAGTACTTC. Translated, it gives CASSLAVGTGGSYEQYF.

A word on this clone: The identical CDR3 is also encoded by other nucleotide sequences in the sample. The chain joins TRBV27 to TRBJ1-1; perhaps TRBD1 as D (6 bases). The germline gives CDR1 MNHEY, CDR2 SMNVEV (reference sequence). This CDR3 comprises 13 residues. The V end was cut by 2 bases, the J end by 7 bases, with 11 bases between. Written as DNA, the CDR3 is TGTGCCAGCAGTTTAGAATCACAGGGTGAAGCTTTCTTT. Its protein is CASSLESQGEAFF.

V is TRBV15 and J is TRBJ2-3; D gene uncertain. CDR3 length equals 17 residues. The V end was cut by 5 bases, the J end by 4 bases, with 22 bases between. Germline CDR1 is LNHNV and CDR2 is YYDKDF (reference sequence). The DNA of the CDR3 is TGTGCCACCAGCGGACCAATTAGCAGTAGAGCAGCAGATACGCAGTATTTT. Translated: CATSGPISSRAADTQYF. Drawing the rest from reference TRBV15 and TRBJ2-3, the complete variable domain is DAMVIQNPRYQVTQFGKPVTLSCSQTLNHNVMYWYQQKSSQAPKLLFHYYDKDFNNEADTPDNFQSRRPNTSFCFLDIRSPGLGDTAMYLCATSGPISSRAADTQYFGPGTRLTVL.

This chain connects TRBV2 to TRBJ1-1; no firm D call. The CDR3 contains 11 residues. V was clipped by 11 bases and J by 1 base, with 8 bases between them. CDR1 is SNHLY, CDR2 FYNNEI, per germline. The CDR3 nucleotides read TGTGCCGGTTTACAGAACACTGAAGCTTTCTTT. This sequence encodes CAGLQNTEAFF.